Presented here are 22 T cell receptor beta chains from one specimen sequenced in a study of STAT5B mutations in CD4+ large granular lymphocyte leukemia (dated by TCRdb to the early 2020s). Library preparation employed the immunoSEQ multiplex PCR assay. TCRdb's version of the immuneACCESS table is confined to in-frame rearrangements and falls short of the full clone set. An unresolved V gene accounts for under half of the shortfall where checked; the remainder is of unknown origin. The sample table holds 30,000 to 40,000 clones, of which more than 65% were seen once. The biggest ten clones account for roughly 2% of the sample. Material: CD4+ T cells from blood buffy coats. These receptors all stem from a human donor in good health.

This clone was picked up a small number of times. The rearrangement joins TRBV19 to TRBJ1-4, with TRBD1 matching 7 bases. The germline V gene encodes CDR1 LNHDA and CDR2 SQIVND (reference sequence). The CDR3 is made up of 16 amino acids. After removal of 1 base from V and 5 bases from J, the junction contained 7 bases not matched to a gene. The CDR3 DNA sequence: TGTGCCAGTAGTATAGGGACAGGATTGCGGAATGAAAAACTGTTTTTT. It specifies CASSIGTGLRNEKLFF.

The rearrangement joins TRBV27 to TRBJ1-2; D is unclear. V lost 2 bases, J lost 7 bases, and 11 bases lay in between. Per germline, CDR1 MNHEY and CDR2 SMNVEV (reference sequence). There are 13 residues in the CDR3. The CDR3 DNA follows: TGTGCCAGCAGTTTAATGGGGAGGTCTGGCTACACCTTC. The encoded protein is CASSLMGRSGYTF.

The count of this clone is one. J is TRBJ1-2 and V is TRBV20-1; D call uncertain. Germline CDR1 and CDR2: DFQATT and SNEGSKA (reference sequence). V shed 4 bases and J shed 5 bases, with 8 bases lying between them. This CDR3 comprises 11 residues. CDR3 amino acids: CSAMKPYGYTF. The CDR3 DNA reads TGCAGTGCTATGAAACCGTATGGCTACACCTTC.

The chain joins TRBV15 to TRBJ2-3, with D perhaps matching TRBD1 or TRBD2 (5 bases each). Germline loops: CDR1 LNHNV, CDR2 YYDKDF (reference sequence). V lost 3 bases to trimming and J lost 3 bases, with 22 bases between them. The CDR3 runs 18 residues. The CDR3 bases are TGTGCCACCAGCAGTCGTAAAGGGGTACCGCGAGGGACAGATACGCAGTATTTT. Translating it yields CATSSRKGVPRGTDTQYF.

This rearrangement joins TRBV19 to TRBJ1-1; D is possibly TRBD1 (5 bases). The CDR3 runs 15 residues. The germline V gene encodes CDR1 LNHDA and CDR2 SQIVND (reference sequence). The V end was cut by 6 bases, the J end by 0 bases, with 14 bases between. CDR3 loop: CASRARGVMNTEAFF. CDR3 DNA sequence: TGTGCCAGTAGGGCGAGGGGTGTCATGAACACTGAAGCTTTCTTT.

The DNA for the CDR3 is TGTGCCAGCAGCCACCGGGGACAGGGGCGGAGGTCCTACGAGCAGTACTTC. It encodes CASSHRGQGRRSYEQYF. The chain links TRBV14 to TRBJ2-7, with 10 bases aligning to TRBD1. The CDR3 consists of 17 residues. In germline, CDR1 is SGHDN, CDR2 FVKESK. V lost 3 bases and J lost 1; bases outside the gene matches: 9.

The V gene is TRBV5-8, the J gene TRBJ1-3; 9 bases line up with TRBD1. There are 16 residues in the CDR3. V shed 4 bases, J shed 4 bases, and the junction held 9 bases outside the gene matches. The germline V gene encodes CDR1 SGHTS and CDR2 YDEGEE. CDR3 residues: CASSTATGGLGNTIYF. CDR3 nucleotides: TGTGCCAGCAGCACGGCCACAGGGGGCCTGGGAAACACCATATATTTT.

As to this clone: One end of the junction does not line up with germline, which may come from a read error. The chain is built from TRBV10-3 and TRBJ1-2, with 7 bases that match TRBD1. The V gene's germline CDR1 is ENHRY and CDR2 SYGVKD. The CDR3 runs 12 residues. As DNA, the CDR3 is TGTGCCATCAGTGAGTCGGCTTGGGACAGAGACTTC. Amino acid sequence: CAISESAWDRDF.

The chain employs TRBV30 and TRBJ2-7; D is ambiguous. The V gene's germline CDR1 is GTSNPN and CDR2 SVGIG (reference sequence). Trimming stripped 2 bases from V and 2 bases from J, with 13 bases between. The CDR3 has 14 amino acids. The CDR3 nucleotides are TGTGCCTGGAGTCCGGCCGGGCCCGCCTACGAGCAGTACTTC. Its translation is CAWSPAGPAYEQYF.

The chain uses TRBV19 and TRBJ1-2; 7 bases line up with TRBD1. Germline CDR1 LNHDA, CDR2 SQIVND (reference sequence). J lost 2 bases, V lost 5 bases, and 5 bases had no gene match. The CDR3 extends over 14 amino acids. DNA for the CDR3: TGTGCCAGTAGTTCCGACAGGGAAAACTATGGCTACACCTTC. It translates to CASSSDRENYGYTF.

CDR3 nucleotides: TGTGCCAGCAGCTCGGGACAAGGAGGCTACACCTTC. Its protein is CASSSGQGGYTF. The chain recombines TRBV5-4 with TRBJ1-2; weak D call: TRBD1 (6 bases). This CDR3 is built from 12 residues. The germline CDR1 and CDR2 sequences are SGHNT and YYREEE (reference sequence). V was pared by 3 bases and J by 8 bases, with 11 bases between.

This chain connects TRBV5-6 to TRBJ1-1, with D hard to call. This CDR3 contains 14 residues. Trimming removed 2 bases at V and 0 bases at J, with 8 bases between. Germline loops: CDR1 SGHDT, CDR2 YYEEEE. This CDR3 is CASSLTGLNTEAFF. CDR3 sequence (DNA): TGTGCCAGCAGCTTAACCGGCCTGAACACTGAAGCTTTCTTT.

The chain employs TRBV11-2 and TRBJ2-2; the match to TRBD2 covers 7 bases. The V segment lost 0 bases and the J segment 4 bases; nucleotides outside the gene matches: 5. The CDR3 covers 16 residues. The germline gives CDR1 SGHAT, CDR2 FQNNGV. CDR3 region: CASSLDPGGGTGELFF. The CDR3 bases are TGTGCCAGCAGCTTAGATCCGGGAGGCGGCACCGGGGAGCTGTTTTTT.

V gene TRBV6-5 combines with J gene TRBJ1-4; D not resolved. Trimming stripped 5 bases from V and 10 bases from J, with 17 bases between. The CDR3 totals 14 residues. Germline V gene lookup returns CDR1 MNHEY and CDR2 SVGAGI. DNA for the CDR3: TGTGCCAGCAGTAAGGACGGAGGCCTCAGAAAACTGTTTTTT. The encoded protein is CASSKDGGLRKLFF.

CDR3 region: CASSLEYWGEQYF. CDR3 sequence (DNA): TGTGCCAGCAGCTTAGAGTACTGGGGCGAGCAGTACTTC. The chain combines TRBV7-2 with TRBJ2-7, with unresolved D. Per the germline V gene, CDR1 is SGHTA and CDR2 is FQGNSA. V was pared by 1 base and J by 6 bases, with 10 bases between. The CDR3 is made up of 13 amino acids.

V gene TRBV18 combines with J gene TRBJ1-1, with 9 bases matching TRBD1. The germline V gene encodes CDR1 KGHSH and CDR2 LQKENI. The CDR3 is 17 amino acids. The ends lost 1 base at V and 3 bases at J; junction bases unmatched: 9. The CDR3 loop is CASSPRAGTGYDTEAFF. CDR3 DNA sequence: TGTGCCAGCTCACCACGGGCCGGGACAGGGTACGACACTGAAGCTTTCTTT.

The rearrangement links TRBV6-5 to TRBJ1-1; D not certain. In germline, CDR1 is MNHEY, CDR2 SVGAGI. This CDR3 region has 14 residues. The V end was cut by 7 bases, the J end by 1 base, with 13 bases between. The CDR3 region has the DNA TGTGCCAGCATCGAGGGAGCGGGGAACACTGAAGCTTTCTTT. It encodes CASIEGAGNTEAFF.

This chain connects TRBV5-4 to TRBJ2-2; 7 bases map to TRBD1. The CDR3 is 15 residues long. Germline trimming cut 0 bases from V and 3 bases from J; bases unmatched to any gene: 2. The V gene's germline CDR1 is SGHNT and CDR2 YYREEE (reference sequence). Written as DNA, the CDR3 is TGTGCCAGCAGCTTGGGACAGGGCGACACCGGGGAGCTGTTTTTT. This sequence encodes CASSLGQGDTGELFF.

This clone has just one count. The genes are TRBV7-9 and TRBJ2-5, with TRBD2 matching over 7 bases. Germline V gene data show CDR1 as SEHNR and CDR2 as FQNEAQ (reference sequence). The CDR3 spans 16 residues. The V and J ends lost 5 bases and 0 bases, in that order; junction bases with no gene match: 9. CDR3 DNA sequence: TGTGCCAGCAGCCCCCCGACAGCGGGGTACCAAGAGACCCAGTACTTC. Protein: CASSPPTAGYQETQYF.

The DNA for the CDR3 is TGTGCCAGCAGCTTAAGTCAGGGGAGGGGCAATGAGCAGTTCTTC. Translation gives CASSLSQGRGNEQFF. The chain uses TRBV7-9 and TRBJ2-1, with D tentatively TRBD2 (7 bases). Germline values: CDR1 SEHNR, CDR2 FQNEAQ (reference sequence). The germline V and J ends were trimmed by 2 bases and 6 bases, with 14 bases remaining between them. The CDR3 runs 15 residues.

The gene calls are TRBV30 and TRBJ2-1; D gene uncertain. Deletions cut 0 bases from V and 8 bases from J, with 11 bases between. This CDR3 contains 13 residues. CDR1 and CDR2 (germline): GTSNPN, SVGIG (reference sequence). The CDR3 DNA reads TGTGCCTGGAGTGTACTCCCTAACGATGAGCAGTTCTTC. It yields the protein CAWSVLPNDEQFF.

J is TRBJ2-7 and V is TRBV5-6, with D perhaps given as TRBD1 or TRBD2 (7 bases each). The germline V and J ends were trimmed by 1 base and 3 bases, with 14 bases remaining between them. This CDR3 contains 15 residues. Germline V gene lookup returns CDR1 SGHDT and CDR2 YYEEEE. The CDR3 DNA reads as TGTGCCAGCAGCTTGCGGGGCAGGGGGGGCTACGAGCAGTACTTC. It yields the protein CASSLRGRGGYEQYF.